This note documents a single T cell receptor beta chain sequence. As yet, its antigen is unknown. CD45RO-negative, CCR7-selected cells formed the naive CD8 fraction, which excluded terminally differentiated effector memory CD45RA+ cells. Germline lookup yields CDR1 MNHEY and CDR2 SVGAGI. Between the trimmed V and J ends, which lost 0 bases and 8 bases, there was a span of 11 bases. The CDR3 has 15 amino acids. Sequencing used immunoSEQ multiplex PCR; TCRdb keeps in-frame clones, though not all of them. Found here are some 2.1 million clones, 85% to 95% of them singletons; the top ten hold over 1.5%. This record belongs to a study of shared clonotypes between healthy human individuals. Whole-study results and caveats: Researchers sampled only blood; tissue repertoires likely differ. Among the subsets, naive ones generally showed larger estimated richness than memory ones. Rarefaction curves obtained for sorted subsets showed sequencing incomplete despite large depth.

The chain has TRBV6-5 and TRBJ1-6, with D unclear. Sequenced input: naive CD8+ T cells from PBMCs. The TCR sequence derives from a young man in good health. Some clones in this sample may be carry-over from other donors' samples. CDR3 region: CASSYSLTLHSPLHF. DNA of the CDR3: TGTGCCAGCAGTTACTCGCTTACTCTTCATTCACCCCTCCACTTT.